These 13 T cell receptor beta chains were all obtained from the same sample, sequenced in a study of cytomegalovirus exposure and HLA in healthy donors (dated by TCRdb to about 2017). The library was prepared using the immunoSEQ multiplex PCR assay. A mixture of 60 forward primers for TCR Vbeta segments and 13 reverse primers for TCR Jbeta segments was used in the multiplex PCR. The clones in this table, taken by TCRdb from immuneACCESS, are in-frame only. Not every clone is retained; where verified, under half of the shortfall comes from an unresolved V gene, and the cause of the rest is unknown. In all, the sample holds 100,000 to 130,000 clones, and roughly 80% of those were seen once. The ten largest clones take up 2% to 2.5% of the sample. The sample consisted of PBMCs. The source is a man aged 25 to 40 in good health and CMV-seronegative.

V gene TRBV28 combines with J gene TRBJ2-5; 12 bases fit TRBD1. V dropped 8 bases and J dropped 6; count of bases not matched to a gene: 7. CDR1 and CDR2 (germline): MDHEN, SYDVKM. This CDR3 contains 14 residues. The chain's CDR3 is CASGGTGGVKTQYF. The CDR3 region has the DNA TGTGCCAGCGGTGGGACAGGGGGCGTCAAGACCCAGTACTTC.

The rearrangement joins TRBV11-2 to TRBJ2-7; no reliable D call. The germline V gene encodes CDR1 SGHAT and CDR2 FQNNGV. Trimming left V 1 base short and J 7 bases short, with 11 bases between. The CDR3 consists of 13 residues. CDR3 sequence (DNA): TGTGCCAGCAGCTTAGGCCTGCCGGAGGAGCAGTACTTC. Protein sequence: CASSLGLPEEQYF.

This chain connects TRBV11-3 to TRBJ2-7, with a possible D match to TRBD1 (5 bases). Trimming took off 5 bases at V and 5 bases at J, with 13 bases between the two ends. The CDR3 spans 13 residues. Germline lookup yields CDR1 SGHNT and CDR2 YENEEA. CDR3 sequence reads: CASSRGRAHEQYF. The CDR3 region has the DNA TGTGCCAGCAGCCGCGGCAGGGCCCACGAGCAGTACTTC.

The genes are TRBV7-9 and TRBJ2-3; D gene unclear. V lost 4 bases and J 3 bases, leaving 8 bases between the germline ends. The CDR3 has 13 amino acids. Germline loops: CDR1 SEHNR, CDR2 FQNEAQ (reference sequence). The CDR3 coding sequence is TGTGCCAGCAGCTCCGTCACTACAGATACGCAGTATTTT. Its protein is CASSSVTTDTQYF.

The chain recombines TRBV27 with TRBJ1-1; TRBD1 might be the D (5 bases). Germline-derived CDR1 and CDR2 are MNHEY and SMNVEV (reference sequence). There are 13 residues in the CDR3. The V end was cut by 5 bases, the J end by 3 bases, with 10 bases between. The CDR3 sequence: CASSVRVDTEAFF. The CDR3 DNA is TGTGCCAGCAGTGTCAGGGTAGACACTGAAGCTTTCTTT.

This clone was seen a handful of times. The chain combines TRBV11-3 with TRBJ2-1; a possible D gene is TRBD2 (5 bases). In germline, CDR1 is SGHNT, CDR2 YENEEA. This CDR3 has 14 residues. Trimming removed 4 bases at V and 6 bases at J, with 13 bases between. CDR3 sequence: CASSSRTGSNEQFF. The CDR3 nucleotides read TGTGCCAGCAGCTCCCGGACTGGAAGCAATGAGCAGTTCTTC.

The V call is TRBV5-1, the J call TRBJ2-5, with 9 bases aligning to TRBD1. J was trimmed by 1 base and V by 5 bases; bases with no gene match: 6. The germline CDR1 and CDR2 sequences are SGHRS and YFSETQ. The CDR3 consists of 15 residues. The CDR3 coding sequence is TGCGCCAGCAGGGTGGGGACAGGGATCCAAGAGACCCAGTACTTC. Its protein product is CASRVGTGIQETQYF.

This clone has just a few counts. V usage is TRBV5-6 and J usage is TRBJ1-1, with D unresolved. Trimming took off 0 bases at V and 3 bases at J, with 12 bases between the two ends. This CDR3 region has 15 residues. The V gene's germline CDR1 is SGHDT and CDR2 YYEEEE. The CDR3 bases are TGTGCCAGCAGCTTGGGGCCGGGGATGGACACTGAAGCTTTCTTT. Its translation is CASSLGPGMDTEAFF.

This chain uses TRBV2 with TRBJ2-5; a weak D match, TRBD2 (6 bases). From germline, CDR1 is SNHLY and CDR2 FYNNEI. V dropped 4 bases and J dropped 4 bases, with 13 bases sitting between them. The CDR3 sequence is 14 residues long. CDR3 loop: CASSVGLARETQYF. Here the CDR3 DNA reads TGTGCCAGCAGTGTAGGCCTAGCGAGAGAGACCCAGTACTTC.

The V and J genes are TRBV5-4 and TRBJ2-3, with 9 nucleotides matching TRBD2. The germline V gene encodes CDR1 SGHNT and CDR2 YYREEE (reference sequence). There are 16 residues in the CDR3. V was clipped by 1 base and J by 0 bases; unmatched bases: 3. The CDR3 DNA reads as TGTGCCAGCAGCTTGCAGCGGGGGGCGAGCACAGATACGCAGTATTTT. It encodes CASSLQRGASTDTQYF.

This clone was observed a single time. V and J are TRBV11-3 and TRBJ2-1; maybe TRBD2 (5 bases). This CDR3 has 15 residues. Trimming left V 5 bases short and J 0 bases short, with 11 bases between. Germline V gives CDR1 SGHNT, CDR2 YENEEA. CDR3 amino acids: CASSLRVVSYNEQFF. Written as DNA, the CDR3 is TGTGCCAGCAGCCTGCGGGTGGTCTCCTACAATGAGCAGTTCTTC.

The chain links TRBV23-1 to TRBJ2-7; TRBD1 aligns across 10 bases. TRBV23-1 is an open reading frame, and its role is uncertain. The V and J ends lost 6 bases and 6 bases, in that order; junction bases with no gene match: 11. The CDR3 is 15 amino acids. The CDR3 DNA sequence: TGCGCCAGCAGCTTACTCCGGGACAGGGGACCCGAGCAGTACTTC. Translated, it gives CASSLLRDRGPEQYF.

This chain joins TRBV29-1 and TRBJ2-2; possibly TRBD2 for D (6 bases). The CDR3 loop spans 12 amino acids. Germline V lookup: CDR1 SQVTM, CDR2 ANQGSEA. The V end was cut by 6 bases, the J end by 4 bases, with 9 bases between. DNA for the CDR3: TGCAGCGTCGACGGGGGCACCGGGGAGCTGTTTTTT. As protein: CSVDGGTGELFF.